This T cell receptor (beta chain) emerged from a study of spatial heterogeneity in lung cancer. Looking at the study overall: For the average unique TCR and UMI combination, more than eight occurrences appeared in raw reads.

This clonotype was found many times. TCRdb passed the 5' RACE reads through MiXCR, listing each CDR3 protein once. The data contain roughly 8,500 distinct CDR3 sequences, roughly a sixth of them singletons. Germline CDR1 and CDR2: MNHEY and SMNVEV (reference sequence). Trimming shortened V by 5 bases and J by 0 bases, and 11 bases separated the two germline ends. This CDR3 spans 15 amino acids. This sample's time point: sample taken at primary tumor resection. The V gene is TRBV27, the J gene TRBJ1-5; TRBD1 is a possible D gene (6 bases). The source is a male donor with early-stage non-small cell lung cancer. Material: normal lung tissue next to the tumor, obtained at surgery. CDR3 coding DNA: TGTGCCAGCAGTCAACAGGGAAATAGCAATCAGCCCCAGCATTTT. The encoded protein is CASSQQGNSNQPQHF.